The rows below give T cell receptor beta chains drawn from one sample of a study of blood T cell repertoires in COVID-19. Some clones are missing from TCRdb's copy, which holds only in-frame ones; the method was immunoSEQ multiplex PCR. Of tens of thousands of clones detected, about four fifths appear once; the ten largest clones hold around 6%. The source material was peripheral blood. These TCRs come from a woman older than 75 with acute or convalescent COVID-19. CDR3s include the opening cysteine and the closing phenylalanine or tryptophan. The order of the fields is clone size, J gene, V gene, D gene, CDR3 protein, CDR3 DNA. The D gene is left open where the match is weak. Where a row states a size, it is once, few, many or the class of an expanded clone; other rows omit it.

abundance: -
j_gene: TRBJ2-1
v_gene: TRBV6-5
d_gene: TRBD1
CDR3aa: CASKTGTGNNEQFF
CDR3nt: TGTGCCAGCAAGACCGGGACAGGGAACAATGAGCAGTTCTTC

abundance: few
j_gene: TRBJ1-1
v_gene: TRBV6-5
d_gene: -
CDR3aa: CASSFARSGTEAFF
CDR3nt: TGTGCCAGCAGTTTCGCCAGGAGCGGGACTGAAGCTTTCTTT

abundance: -
j_gene: TRBJ2-5
v_gene: TRBV4-1
d_gene: TRBD2
CDR3aa: CASSLLAGGLGETQYF
CDR3nt: TGCGCCAGCAGCCTTCTAGCGGGGGGGCTCGGTGAGACCCAGTACTTC

abundance: -
j_gene: TRBJ1-6
v_gene: TRBV3-1/TRBV3-2
d_gene: TRBD1
CDR3aa: CASTPYAGGADNSPLHF
CDR3nt: TGTGCCAGCACCCCCTACGCAGGGGGCGCAGATAATTCACCCCTCCACTTT

abundance: -
j_gene: TRBJ2-2
v_gene: TRBV2
d_gene: TRBD1
CDR3aa: CATPINPRDRVTGELFF
CDR3nt: TGTGCCACCCCCATAAACCCTCGGGACAGGGTCACCGGGGAGCTGTTTTTT

abundance: -
j_gene: TRBJ1-2
v_gene: TRBV29-1
d_gene: -
CDR3aa: CSVYTDGGGYTF
CDR3nt: TGCAGCGTCTACACGGACGGAGGCGGCTACACCTTC

abundance: once
j_gene: TRBJ2-2
v_gene: TRBV5-1
d_gene: TRBD2
CDR3aa: CASSLTGTSGGSANTGELFF
CDR3nt: TGCGCCAGCAGCTTGACTGGGACTAGCGGGGGGTCAGCGAACACCGGGGAGCTGTTTTTT

abundance: -
j_gene: TRBJ1-2
v_gene: TRBV5-1
d_gene: -
CDR3aa: CASSSGNNYGYTF
CDR3nt: TGCGCCAGCAGCTCGGGAAATAACTATGGCTACACCTTC

abundance: once
j_gene: TRBJ1-1
v_gene: TRBV4-2
d_gene: -
CDR3aa: CASSQDYEAFF
CDR3nt: TGTGCCAGCAGCCAAGATTATGAAGCTTTCTTT

abundance: -
j_gene: TRBJ2-2
v_gene: TRBV7-8
d_gene: -
CDR3aa: CASTETQGAEFGELFF
CDR3nt: TGTGCCAGCACCGAAACTCAGGGTGCCGAATTTGGGGAGCTGTTTTTT

abundance: once
j_gene: TRBJ1-1
v_gene: TRBV30
d_gene: -
CDR3aa: CAWSVTQAGNTEAFF
CDR3nt: TGTGCCTGGAGTGTAACTCAAGCGGGGAACACTGAAGCTTTCTTT

abundance: once
j_gene: TRBJ2-5
v_gene: TRBV29-1
d_gene: TRBD2
CDR3aa: CSVESGGEGETQYF
CDR3nt: TGCAGCGTTGAAAGCGGGGGGGAAGGAGAGACCCAGTACTTC

abundance: -
j_gene: TRBJ2-7
v_gene: TRBV6-6
d_gene: TRBD1
CDR3aa: CASSYGTAPYEQYF
CDR3nt: TGTGCCAGCAGTTACGGGACAGCCCCCTACGAGCAGTACTTC

abundance: -
j_gene: TRBJ2-6
v_gene: TRBV7-9
d_gene: -
CDR3aa: CASSTQGGANVLTF
CDR3nt: TGTGCCAGCAGCACCCAGGGAGGGGCCAACGTCCTGACTTTC

abundance: -
j_gene: TRBJ2-7
v_gene: TRBV5-6
d_gene: -
CDR3aa: CASSLYGSGYEQYF
CDR3nt: TGTGCCAGCAGCTTGTATGGGAGCGGCTACGAGCAGTACTTC

abundance: -
j_gene: TRBJ2-7
v_gene: TRBV29-1
d_gene: TRBD2
CDR3aa: CSVEAFVQLAGTYEQYF
CDR3nt: TGCAGCGTTGAAGCCTTCGTTCAGCTAGCGGGAACCTACGAGCAGTACTTC

abundance: -
j_gene: TRBJ1-1
v_gene: TRBV7-9
d_gene: -
CDR3aa: CASSPQATNAEAFF
CDR3nt: TGTGCCAGCAGTCCACAGGCGACCAACGCTGAAGCTTTCTTT

abundance: -
j_gene: TRBJ2-3
v_gene: TRBV19
d_gene: TRBD2
CDR3aa: CASSIGGGATDTQYF
CDR3nt: TGTGCCAGTAGTATAGGCGGGGGGGCCACAGATACGCAGTATTTT

abundance: once
j_gene: TRBJ1-3
v_gene: TRBV5-1
d_gene: TRBD1
CDR3aa: CASSSDRGGNTIYF
CDR3nt: TGCGCCAGCAGCTCTGACAGGGGAGGAAACACCATATATTTT

abundance: few
j_gene: TRBJ1-6
v_gene: TRBV4-1
d_gene: -
CDR3aa: CASSQDAFKGGNNSPLHF
CDR3nt: TGCGCCAGCAGCCAAGACGCGTTCAAGGGGGGGAATAATTCACCCCTCCACTTT

abundance: -
j_gene: TRBJ1-1
v_gene: TRBV5-8
d_gene: -
CDR3aa: CASSLSGTEAFF
CDR3nt: TGTGCCAGCAGCCTTTCGGGGACTGAAGCTTTCTTT

abundance: -
j_gene: TRBJ1-1
v_gene: TRBV6-5
d_gene: -
CDR3aa: CASSYSSRRGSAFF
CDR3nt: TGTGCCAGCAGTTACTCGAGTAGGCGGGGATCGGCTTTCTTT

abundance: once
j_gene: TRBJ2-3
v_gene: TRBV28
d_gene: TRBD2
CDR3aa: CASSKAVAGGNTQYF
CDR3nt: TGTGCCAGCAGCAAGGCGGTAGCGGGGGGAAATACGCAGTATTTT

abundance: -
j_gene: TRBJ1-1
v_gene: TRBV19
d_gene: -
CDR3aa: CASIVGSRMNTEAFF
CDR3nt: TGTGCCAGTATTGTGGGGAGCCGGATGAACACTGAAGCTTTCTTT

abundance: -
j_gene: TRBJ1-1
v_gene: TRBV12-3/TRBV12-4
d_gene: TRBD1
CDR3aa: CASSRDRDTEAFF
CDR3nt: TGTGCCAGCAGCCGGGACAGGGACACTGAAGCTTTCTTT

abundance: once
j_gene: TRBJ1-6
v_gene: TRBV30
d_gene: TRBD1
CDR3aa: CAWGIKTGRTSPLHF
CDR3nt: TGTGCCTGGGGGATAAAGACAGGGCGAACTTCACCCCTCCACTTT

abundance: -
j_gene: TRBJ1-5
v_gene: TRBV19
d_gene: -
CDR3aa: CASSGLTGGNQPQHF
CDR3nt: TGTGCCAGTAGTGGGCTGACAGGCGGCAATCAGCCCCAGCATTTT

abundance: -
j_gene: TRBJ2-4
v_gene: TRBV27
d_gene: TRBD1
CDR3aa: CASSSLLFTDRGVNIQYF
CDR3nt: TGTGCCAGCAGTTCCCTCTTATTCACAGACAGGGGGGTCAACATTCAGTACTTC

abundance: -
j_gene: TRBJ2-1
v_gene: TRBV13
d_gene: TRBD2
CDR3aa: CASSSPLAGEQNEQFF
CDR3nt: TGTGCCAGCAGCTCACCGCTAGCGGGGGAGCAGAATGAGCAGTTCTTC

abundance: -
j_gene: TRBJ1-4
v_gene: TRBV6-5
d_gene: -
CDR3aa: CASRQGSNEKLFF
CDR3nt: TGTGCCAGCAGACAGGGATCTAATGAAAAACTGTTTTTT

abundance: once
j_gene: TRBJ1-3
v_gene: TRBV20-1
d_gene: -
CDR3aa: CSASPGSGNTIYF
CDR3nt: TGCAGTGCTAGTCCGGGTTCCGGGAACACCATATATTTT

abundance: -
j_gene: TRBJ1-5
v_gene: TRBV19
d_gene: TRBD1
CDR3aa: CASSGFGTGHDYQPQHF
CDR3nt: TGTGCCAGTAGTGGATTCGGGACAGGACACGATTATCAGCCCCAGCATTTT

abundance: -
j_gene: TRBJ1-2
v_gene: TRBV6-2/TRBV6-3
d_gene: -
CDR3aa: CASSPELTYGYTF
CDR3nt: TGTGCCAGCAGTCCGGAGCTTACTTATGGCTACACCTTC

abundance: -
j_gene: TRBJ1-1
v_gene: TRBV5-6
d_gene: TRBD1
CDR3aa: CASSSYGQGVNTEAFF
CDR3nt: TGTGCCAGCAGCTCATACGGACAGGGGGTGAACACTGAAGCTTTCTTT